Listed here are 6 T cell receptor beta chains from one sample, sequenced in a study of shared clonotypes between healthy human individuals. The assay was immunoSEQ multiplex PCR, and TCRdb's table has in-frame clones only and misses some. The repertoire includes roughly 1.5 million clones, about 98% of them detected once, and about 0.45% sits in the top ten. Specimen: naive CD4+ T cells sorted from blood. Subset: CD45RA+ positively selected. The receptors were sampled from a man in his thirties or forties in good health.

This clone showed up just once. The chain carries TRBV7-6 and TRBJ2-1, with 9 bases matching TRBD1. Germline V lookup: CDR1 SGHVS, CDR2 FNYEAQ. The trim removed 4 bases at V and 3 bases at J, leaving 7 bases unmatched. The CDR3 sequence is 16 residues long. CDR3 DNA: TGTGCCAGCAGCTCCCGGGACAGGGCTGACTACAATGAGCAGTTCTTC. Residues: CASSSRDRADYNEQFF.

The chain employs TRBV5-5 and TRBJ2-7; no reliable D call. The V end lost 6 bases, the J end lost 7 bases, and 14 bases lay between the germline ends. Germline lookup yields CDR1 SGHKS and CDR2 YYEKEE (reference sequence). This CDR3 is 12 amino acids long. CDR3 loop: CASTQTVGEQYF. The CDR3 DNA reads TGTGCCAGCACCCAAACCGTAGGGGAGCAGTACTTC.

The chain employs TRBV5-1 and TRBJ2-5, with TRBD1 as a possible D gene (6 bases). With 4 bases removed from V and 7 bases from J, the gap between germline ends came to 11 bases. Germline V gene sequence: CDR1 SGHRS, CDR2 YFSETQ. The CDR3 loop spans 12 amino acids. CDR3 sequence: CASSPDSWTQYF. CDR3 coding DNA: TGCGCCAGCAGCCCGGACAGTTGGACCCAGTACTTC.

Here the CDR3 DNA reads TGTGCCAGCAGCTGGGGACATAACACCGGGGAGCTGTTTTTT. Protein product: CASSWGHNTGELFF. The chain combines TRBV5-6 with TRBJ2-2; a possible D gene is TRBD1 (6 bases). CDR1 is SGHDT, CDR2 YYEEEE, per germline. The V and J ends lost 3 bases and 2 bases respectively, with 8 bases between them. This CDR3 region has 14 residues.

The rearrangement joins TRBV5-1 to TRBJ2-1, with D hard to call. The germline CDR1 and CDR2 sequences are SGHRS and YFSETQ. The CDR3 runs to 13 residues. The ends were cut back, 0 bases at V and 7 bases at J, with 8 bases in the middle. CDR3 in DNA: TGCGCCAGCAGCTTGGGGGATAGAAATGAGCAGTTCTTC. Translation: CASSLGDRNEQFF.

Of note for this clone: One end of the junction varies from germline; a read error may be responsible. The chain's CDR3 is CASSQVGF. The CDR3, as DNA: TGCGCCAGCAGCCAAGTGGGTTTC. This chain uses TRBV4-1 with TRBJ2-7; the D is unclear. Germline lookup yields CDR1 MGHRA and CDR2 YSYEKL. This CDR3 contains 8 residues.